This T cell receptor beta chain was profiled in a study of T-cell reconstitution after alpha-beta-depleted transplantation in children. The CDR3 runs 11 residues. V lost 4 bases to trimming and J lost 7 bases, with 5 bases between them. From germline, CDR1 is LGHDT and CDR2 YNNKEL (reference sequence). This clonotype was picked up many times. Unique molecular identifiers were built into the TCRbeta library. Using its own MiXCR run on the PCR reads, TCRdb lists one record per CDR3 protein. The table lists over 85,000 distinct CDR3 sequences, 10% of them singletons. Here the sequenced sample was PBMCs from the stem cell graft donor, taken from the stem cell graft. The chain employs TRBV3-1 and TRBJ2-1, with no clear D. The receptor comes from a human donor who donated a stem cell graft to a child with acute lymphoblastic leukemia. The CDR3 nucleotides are TGTGCCAGCAGCCTGACTAATGAGCAGTTCTTC. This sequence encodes CASSLTNEQFF.